The source of this T cell receptor (beta chain) is a study of radiotherapy plus CTLA-4 blockade in lung cancer. Study-wide context: There were objective responses in 18% of patients, and around 32% had disease control.

Clones were sequenced by immunoSEQ multiplex PCR, and TCRdb holds only the in-frame ones, with some missing. The data contain tens of thousands of clones, more than 80% of them seen just once; the ten biggest clones take up 5.8%. About this clone itself: No antigen is known for it.

Per the germline V gene, CDR1 is SGHNT and CDR2 is YYREEE (reference sequence). The CDR3 is 15 residues long. Germline trimming cut 0 bases from V and 3 bases from J; bases unmatched to any gene: 5. Broader study findings: Early blood T cell clone dynamics reportedly forecast response best, with interferon-beta. The study found tumor-derived TCR clones expanded in blood after radiotherapy plus ipilimumab.

The sample here was peripheral blood, taken from a patient treated with radiotherapy plus ipilimumab. The V and J genes are TRBV5-4 and TRBJ2-7; TRBD2 matches at 8 bases. The clonotype comes from a human donor with non-small cell lung cancer who had stable disease on radiotherapy plus ipilimumab. CDR3 protein: CASSLGTSSYYEQYF. The CDR3 DNA reads as TGTGCCAGCAGCTTGGGGACTAGCAGCTACTACGAGCAGTACTTC.